This T cell receptor (beta chain) was documented in a study of beta chain features in type 1 diabetes. The authors reverse transcribed all of the isolated RNA, so sequencing captured expressed TCRB transcripts. Assay: immunoSEQ multiplex PCR; the TCRdb copy retains only in-frame clones and omits some. The table records 400,000 to 550,000 clones, 11% of them present only once. This clone was seen only a few times. The antigen is unknown. Via CD45RO/CCR7/CD25/CD127/CD95/CD27, cells of the CD4+ naive, central memory, regulatory and stem cell-like memory subsets were sorted. Broader study findings: The study left unresolved whether HLA type influences TCRB rearrangement. Shorter TCRB CDR3s, moderately but significantly so, marked every one of the four CD4+ subsets in Type 1 diabetes patients.

This receptor was identified in a woman aged 18-35 years in good health. What was sequenced was naive CD4+ T cells from blood.

This CDR3 reads CASSSRQSSGANVLTF. The CDR3 nucleotides read TGTGCCAGCTCCTCTAGACAGTCTTCTGGGGCCAACGTCCTGACTTTC. The V gene is TRBV18, the J gene TRBJ2-6; weak D call: TRBD1 (5 bases). From germline, CDR1 is KGHSH and CDR2 LQKENI. The CDR3 is made up of 16 amino acids. The V gene lost 6 bases and the J gene lost 1 base, with 13 bases spanning the gap. The complete variable domain, with remaining parts taken from reference TRBV18 and TRBJ2-6, reads NAGVMQNPRHLVRRRGQEARLRCSPMKGHSHVYWYRQLPEEGLKFMVYLQKENIIDESGMPKERFSAEFPKEGPSILRIQQVVRGDSAAYFCASSSRQSSGANVLTFGAGSRLTVL.